This is a list of T cell receptor beta chains from one sample in a study of response to subunit inactivated influenza vaccine. TCRdb itself ran the RT-PCR reads through MiXCR, one entry per CDR3 protein. The sample contains 490,000 or so distinct CDR3 sequences, 7.6% of which appear only once. Sequences were derived from PBMCs from blood, sampled about 24 months after vaccination. The receptors come from a man aged 50 to 75 who received an inactivated influenza vaccine. Each CDR3 is given with its conserved first and last residue. Fields, in order: D gene, V gene, clone size, J gene, CDR3 length, CDR3 protein, CDR3 DNA. A D gene is named only where the DNA matches it firmly. Size is omitted from some rows. Given values are once, few, many or a class for expanded clones.

>.|TRBV19|many|TRBJ2-1|13
CASSIDRVNEQFF
TGTGCCAGTAGTATAGACAGGGTGAATGAGCAGTTCTTC
>TRBD1|TRBV20-1|.|TRBJ2-2|14
CSARTGGAAGELFF
TGCAGTGCTAGGACAGGGGGCGCCGCCGGGGAGCTGTTTTTT
>.|TRBV5-6|.|TRBJ2-1|16
CASSQYKSVSYNEQFF
TGTGCCAGCAGCCAATATAAGAGCGTTAGCTACAATGAGCAGTTCTTC
>.|TRBV12-3/TRBV12-4|many|TRBJ1-1|14
CASSFSGKGTEAFF
TGTGCCAGCAGTTTCTCGGGTAAGGGGACTGAAGCTTTCTTT
>.|TRBV12-3/TRBV12-4|many|TRBJ1-2|14
CASRRAGANYGYTF
TGTGCCAGCAGAAGGGCTGGAGCTAACTATGGCTACACCTTC
>.|TRBV7-9|few|TRBJ2-3|16
CASSSGTSYSTDTQYF
TGTGCCAGCAGCTCCGGGACTTCCTACTCGACAGATACGCAGTATTTT
>.|TRBV5-1|many|TRBJ2-7|14
CASSLVSYQYEQYF
TGCGCCAGCAGCTTGGTGTCCTACCAATACGAGCAGTACTTC
>.|TRBV12-3/TRBV12-4|many|TRBJ2-7|11
CASSTLYEQYF
TGTGCCAGCAGTACCCTCTACGAGCAGTACTTC
>.|TRBV12-3/TRBV12-4|few|TRBJ2-6|14
CASTGAAGANVLTF
TGTGCCAGCACAGGGGCTGCTGGGGCCAACGTCCTGACTTTC
>.|TRBV7-2|many|TRBJ1-2|13
CASTPGQNYGYTF
TGTGCCAGCACCCCCGGACAGAACTATGGCTACACCTTC
>.|TRBV20-1|few|TRBJ1-5|15
CSATDFAGLGQPQHF
TGCAGTGCTACTGACTTTGCAGGGCTGGGTCAGCCCCAGCATTTT
>.|TRBV5-1|few|TRBJ2-7|14
CASSSQGLLNEQYF
TGCGCCAGCAGCTCTCAGGGACTTTTGAACGAGCAGTACTTC
>.|TRBV7-8|few|TRBJ1-2|13
CASSFTVNYGYTF
TGTGCCAGCAGCTTTACAGTTAACTATGGCTACACCTTC
>.|TRBV28|.|TRBJ2-4|13
CASRGVLKNIQYF
TGTGCCAGCCGGGGCGTGCTAAAAAACATTCAGTACTTC
>.|TRBV29-1|.|TRBJ1-2|13
CSVFEPANYGYTF
TGCAGCGTTTTCGAGCCAGCGAACTATGGCTACACCTTC
>TRBD2|TRBV5-1|many|TRBJ2-5|15
CASSDPAGEPSPKYF
TGCGCCAGCAGTGACCCAGCGGGGGAACCCTCCCCAAAGTACTTC
>TRBD1|TRBV29-1|.|TRBJ2-7|12
CSVGTAYYEQYF
TGCAGCGTCGGGACAGCTTACTACGAGCAGTACTTC
>.|TRBV12-3/TRBV12-4|many|TRBJ1-5|13
CASSRRFNQPQHF
TGTGCCAGCAGCAGACGGTTCAATCAGCCCCAGCATTTT
>.|TRBV4-3|.|TRBJ2-5|15
CASSHSMQGGETQYF
TGCGCCAGCAGCCACTCGATGCAGGGGGGTGAGACCCAGTACTTC
>.|TRBV5-6|.|TRBJ1-5|17
CASSYGTALGYNQPQHF
TGTGCCAGCAGCTATGGGACCGCGCTCGGCTACAATCAGCCCCAGCATTTT
>TRBD1|TRBV2|many|TRBJ1-1|16
CASSESPAQGDTEAFF
TGTGCCAGCAGTGAAAGTCCCGCACAGGGGGACACTGAAGCTTTCTTT
>TRBD1|TRBV20-1|many|TRBJ2-5|14
CSATKDRGAETQYF
TGCAGTGCCACAAAGGACAGGGGGGCAGAGACCCAGTACTTC